This T cell receptor beta chain was captured by sequencing in a study of shared clonotypes between healthy human individuals. Study results and caveats: Generation of non-shared clonotypes was less probable than generation of clonotypes shared by all four donors.

Comment on this clone: The antigen remains unidentified.

Produced via immunoSEQ multiplex PCR; TCRdb's table is partial and in-frame only. The sample lists 2 million to 2.5 million clones; around 95% were seen once. The CDR3 totals 15 residues. V lost 7 bases, J lost 1 base, and 15 bases lay in between. The germline gives CDR1 SNHLY, CDR2 FYNNEI. The TCR comes from a man between 18 and 29 years old in good health. The rearrangement links TRBV2 to TRBJ2-3; D remains ambiguous. Sequenced sample: naive CD4+ T cells sorted from blood. Subset: CD45RA+ positively selected. The CDR3 nucleotides are TGTGCCAGCACCTTTGAGACCTCGGGCACAGATACGCAGTATTTT. This sequence encodes CASTFETSGTDTQYF.